The TCR beta chain under discussion was sequenced for a study of identical twins. The authors used template switching to add a universal primer site and gave cDNA unique molecular identifiers. Via MiXCR, TCRdb re-called the 5' RACE reads, giving one row per CDR3 protein. The sample holds about 890,000 distinct CDR3 sequences, more than 9% seen once. This clonotype has only a few counts. V shed 3 bases, J shed 7 bases, and the junction held 10 bases outside the gene matches. Per germline, CDR1 LGHNA and CDR2 YNFKEQ. The CDR3 loop spans 17 amino acids. This sample also belongs to another study, concerning yellow fever vaccine responses in identical twins.

This sequence joins TRBV4-2 and TRBJ2-1; the match to TRBD2 covers 12 bases. The sample comprised PBMCs. This receptor was identified in a woman younger than 30 in good health. CDR3 sequence: CASSHTLAGGPRNEQFF. The CDR3 DNA reads as TGTGCCAGCAGCCACACCCTAGCGGGGGGGCCTAGGAATGAGCAGTTCTTC.